This T cell receptor (beta chain) is from a study of neurological immune-mediated disorders. Across the study: Within the group of some 35 multiple sclerosis patients, roughly 30 were relapsing-remitting, while 3 were secondary progressive.

General study results and limits: A possible signature was seen in one related-CDR3 cluster, into which phylogenetic grouping placed the repertoires of 18 of 34 multiple sclerosis patients.

The CDR3 is 13 residues long. With V trimmed by 1 base and J by 6 bases, 3 bases remained unmatched. Germline assignment: CDR1 SGHRS and CDR2 YFSETQ. This clonotype was seen many times. What it binds is unknown. By 5'RACE with 10-nucleotide random UMIs, the cDNA was made. TCRdb passed the 5' RACE reads through MiXCR, listing each CDR3 protein once. Of 90,000 to 150,000 distinct CDR3 sequences detected, roughly 3.4% appear once; the ten largest clones hold 1% to 1.5%. Input material: PBMCs. This chain uses TRBV5-1 with TRBJ2-7; 8 bases agree with TRBD1. The sequence was collected from a woman in her 30s with multiple sclerosis. Written as DNA, the CDR3 is TGCGCCAGCAGCTTGACAGGGGGTCTCGAGCAGTACTTC. Protein sequence: CASSLTGGLEQYF.